The T cell receptor (beta chain) under discussion was sequenced for a study of CD8 T cells in ankylosing spondylitis. Of note for this clonotype: Its matching antigen is unknown.

General observations from the study: Previously reported in reactive arthritis synovial fluid and blood were some of the motif variants. Reportedly, matched ankylosing spondylitis synovial fluid was significantly enriched for disease-linked clones. CD8+ by phenotype, disease-linked clones were relatively rare in peripheral blood. A TCR beta motif made of 7 to 9 highly homologous variants seemed typical of ankylosing spondylitis blood.

Quantitative barcoded 5'-RACE was used to prepare TCR beta libraries. Via MiXCR, TCRdb re-called the 5' RACE reads, giving one row per CDR3 protein. The data hold over 600,000 distinct CDR3 sequences, with around a fifth observed a single time. Trimming left V 0 bases short and J 5 bases short, with 19 bases between. CDR1 and CDR2 (germline): ENHRY, SYGVKD. This CDR3 is built from 17 residues. The sequence was obtained from a male donor with ankylosing spondylitis. V is TRBV10-3 and J is TRBJ1-2; a weak D match, TRBD1 (6 bases). The sequencing input was blood, either unsorted or a sorted T cell fraction (not recorded which). The CDR3 region is CAISESYTQEGGYGYTF. The CDR3 DNA sequence: TGTGCCATCAGTGAGTCGTATACACAAGAAGGGGGATATGGCTACACCTTC.